Following are 31 T cell receptor beta chains from one sample sequenced in a study of monozygotic twins with inflammatory bowel disease. TCRdb reanalyzed the 5' RACE reads, giving one entry per CDR3 protein sequence and no DNA. The sample totals 350,000 to 500,000 distinct CDR3 sequences. The sequenced sample consisted of blood. The receptors derive from a human donor with ulcerative colitis or Crohn's disease, or a healthy co-twin of an affected twin (not recorded which).

The chain employs TRBV7-3 and TRBJ2-3; the TCRdb D gene call, TRBD2, has no DNA to confirm it. The CDR3 covers 13 residues. Germline lookup yields CDR1 SGHTA and CDR2 FQGTGA. The CDR3 sequence is CASSLILEDTQYF.

The genes are TRBV20-1 and TRBJ1-2; TCRdb reports TRBD1, a call that lacks DNA to check it against. CDR1 is DFQATT and CDR2 is SNEGSKA in the germline V gene (reference sequence). The CDR3 runs 16 residues. CDR3: CSARESLAAGGYGYTF.

V and J are TRBV4-1 and TRBJ2-7; there is no DNA to check the TCRdb D call of TRBD1. This CDR3 spans 17 amino acids. The V gene's germline CDR1 is MGHRA and CDR2 YSYEKL. CDR3 residues: CASSQAFPGTQSYEQYF.

The J gene is TRBJ2-7, the V gene TRBV28; TCRdb's D gene call, TRBD2, goes unchecked for lack of DNA. The germline CDR1 and CDR2 sequences are MDHEN and SYDVKM. The CDR3 contains 16 residues. Here the CDR3 reads CAASNPSSGYTNEQYF.

The rearrangement links TRBV10-3 to TRBJ2-6. Looked up from germline, CDR1 is ENHRY and CDR2 is SYGVKD. The CDR3 contains 11 residues. The CDR3 loop reads CAISGANVLTF.

The gene calls are TRBV6-1 and TRBJ2-7; the TCRdb D gene call, TRBD2, has no DNA to confirm it. CDR1 is MNHNS and CDR2 is SASEGT in the germline V gene. This CDR3 spans 15 amino acids. CDR3 region: CASIPGTSVRYEQYF.

V and J are TRBV7-2 and TRBJ1-1; TCRdb gives TRBD1 as the D gene, but with no DNA this cannot be confirmed. Germline CDR1 is SGHTA and CDR2 is FQGNSA. The length of the CDR3 is 15 residues. The CDR3 is CASSLEMSGNSEAFF.

V gene TRBV5-1 combines with J gene TRBJ1-1; TCRdb lists TRBD1, though no DNA is available to test this call. This CDR3 comprises 13 residues. Germline-derived CDR1 and CDR2 are SGHRS and YFSETQ. CDR3 sequence reads: CASSSGGRSEAFF.

This chain links TRBV12-3 or TRBV12-4 with TRBJ2-2; TCRdb indicates TRBD2, and absent DNA this call remains unverified. The CDR3 totals 18 residues. Here the CDR3 reads CASILGRGRRKDTGELFF.

CDR3 amino acids: CASSFGTGGNGYTF. The chain employs TRBV12-3 or TRBV12-4 and TRBJ1-2; TCRdb gives TRBD1 as the D gene, but with no DNA this cannot be confirmed. The CDR3 spans 14 residues.

The genes are TRBV7-2 and TRBJ2-7; TCRdb outputs TRBD1, but without DNA this stays unchecked. CDR3 length: 15 residues. Germline assignment: CDR1 SGHTA and CDR2 FQGNSA. CDR3 protein: CASSLAGQLSGEQYF.

The J gene is TRBJ1-3, the V gene TRBV10-3. This CDR3 spans 15 amino acids. Germline-derived CDR1 and CDR2 are ENHRY and SYGVKD. CDR3 protein: CAISESRVTGNTIYF.

This chain connects TRBV20-1 to TRBJ1-1. The CDR3 is 11 residues long. Looked up from germline, CDR1 is DFQATT and CDR2 is SNEGSKA (reference sequence). This CDR3 is CSARDLEGHFF.

The chain has TRBV5-4 and TRBJ2-1. The CDR3 runs 17 residues. The germline gives CDR1 SGHNT, CDR2 YYREEE (reference sequence). This chain's CDR3 is CASSLSRSGRSYNEQFF.

The V and J genes are TRBV4-2 and TRBJ1-4. The CDR3 has 16 amino acids. Germline CDR1 LGHNA, CDR2 YNFKEQ. CDR3 sequence reads: CASSQVLVQGREKLFF.

The V call is TRBV18, the J call TRBJ1-3; absent DNA, TCRdb's TRBD1 call cannot be checked. This CDR3 is built from 17 residues. From germline, CDR1 is KGHSH and CDR2 LQKENI. CDR3 sequence: CASSPMEHPFSGNTIYF.

The CDR3 here is CASTPLAGEGEQYF. The V call is TRBV7-2, the J call TRBJ2-7; there is no DNA to check the TCRdb D call of TRBD2. Germline V gives CDR1 SGHTA, CDR2 FQGNSA. The CDR3 spans 14 residues.

This chain connects TRBV7-2 to TRBJ2-5; TCRdb gives TRBD1 as the D gene, but with no DNA this cannot be confirmed. The CDR3 runs 14 residues. The germline V gene encodes CDR1 SGHTA and CDR2 FQGNSA. The CDR3 protein is CASIRGGGVETQYF.

The CDR3 region is CSALGTGGANVLTF. This chain links TRBV20-1 with TRBJ2-6; TCRdb picks TRBD1, but there is no DNA to check that call. Germline-derived CDR1 and CDR2 are DFQATT and SNEGSKA (reference sequence). The CDR3 is 14 residues long.

The V call is TRBV7-2, the J call TRBJ2-7; TCRdb's D gene call, TRBD2, goes unchecked for lack of DNA. Germline-derived CDR1 and CDR2 are SGHTA and FQGNSA. This CDR3 is 15 amino acids long. Here the CDR3 reads CASSYPTSGRYEQYF.

The chain joins TRBV7-9 to TRBJ2-2. CDR1 is SEHNR, CDR2 FQNEAQ, per germline (reference sequence). This CDR3 region has 16 residues. The CDR3 loop reads CASSLAEHGTTGELFF.

The chain carries TRBV12-3 or TRBV12-4 and TRBJ1-3. The length of the CDR3 is 12 residues. CDR3 sequence reads: CATQHSGNTIYF.

This chain joins TRBV5-4 and TRBJ2-1; without DNA, the TCRdb call of TRBD2 cannot be checked. Germline V gene sequence: CDR1 SGHNT, CDR2 YYREEE (reference sequence). The CDR3 loop spans 15 amino acids. The CDR3 region is CASSSERVGRNEQFF.

The CDR3 loop reads CASSLTGTLNPYEQYF. The V and J genes are TRBV5-4 and TRBJ2-7; lacking DNA, the TRBD1 call made by TCRdb goes unchecked. Germline CDR1 reads SGHNT; CDR2 reads YYREEE (reference sequence). This CDR3 contains 16 residues. Together with reference TRBV5-4 and TRBJ2-7, the CDR3 gives the full variable domain: ETGVTQSPTHLIKTRGQQVTLRCSSQSGHNTVSWYQQALGQGPQFIFQYYREEENGRGNFPPRFSGLQFPNYSSELNVNALELDDSALYLCASSLTGTLNPYEQYFGPGTRLTVT.

The chain has TRBV20-1 and TRBJ2-1; TCRdb selects TRBD2, and the lack of DNA leaves this call unchecked. There are 14 residues in the CDR3. Germline-derived CDR1 and CDR2 are DFQATT and SNEGSKA (reference sequence). The CDR3 loop reads CSASTLRGYNEQFF.

CDR3 region: CSATTSFPYEQYF. V usage is TRBV20-1 and J usage is TRBJ2-7; the D call of TRBD2 rests on TCRdb alone, since no DNA is present to check it. The germline V gene has CDR1 DFQATT and CDR2 SNEGSKA (reference sequence). The CDR3 is 13 amino acids.

The J gene is TRBJ1-1, the V gene TRBV12-3 or TRBV12-4. The CDR3 length is 14 residues. The CDR3 reads CASTEEEVNTEAFF.

This chain's CDR3 is CASSALGGGLDTQYF. The chain uses TRBV7-2 and TRBJ2-3; TCRdb lists TRBD1, though no DNA is available to test this call. The CDR3 covers 15 residues. Germline V gene data show CDR1 as SGHTA and CDR2 as FQGNSA.

The chain couples TRBV23-1 to TRBJ2-1; TCRdb indicates TRBD2, and absent DNA this call remains unverified. TRBV23-1 is recorded as an ORF, its role being uncertain. This CDR3 is 16 amino acids long. CDR3 region: CASSQYAGVAYNEQFF.

The chain joins TRBV20-1 to TRBJ2-1; TCRdb's D call, TRBD1, is unchecked because there is no DNA. Germline V gene lookup returns CDR1 DFQATT and CDR2 SNEGSKA (reference sequence). This CDR3 comprises 14 residues. The CDR3 sequence: CSAGGGSGGNEQFF.

This chain joins TRBV5-1 and TRBJ2-5; TCRdb returns TRBD2, unconfirmable since there is no DNA. Germline assignment: CDR1 SGHRS and CDR2 YFSETQ. This CDR3 region has 14 residues. CDR3 protein: CASRKEGIGETQYF.